This entry lists 22 T cell receptor beta chains sequenced from one sample in a study of T cell repertoires in cytomegalovirus infection. Each CDR3 protein is one row after TCRdb ran MiXCR on the reads. The table lists 290,000 or so distinct CDR3 sequences, 20% to 30% of them singletons. The sample taken for sequencing was PBMCs. These receptors were taken from a human donor in good health (CMV status not recorded). Some clones in this sample may be carry-over from other donors' samples.

This clonotype has only a few counts. The rearrangement joins TRBV6-2 or TRBV6-3 to TRBJ2-1, with a possible D match to TRBD2 (6 bases). V was cut by 6 bases and J by 6 bases, with 18 bases left in between. From germline, CDR1 is MNHEY and CDR2 SVGEGT. The CDR3 length is 15 residues. The CDR3 nucleotides are TGTGCCAGCAGCCTACTACTCGTGGGAGGCAATGAGCAGTTCTTC. Residues: CASSLLLVGGNEQFF.

This clonotype was recorded at least ten times. The chain is built from TRBV7-3 and TRBJ1-6, with D perhaps matching TRBD1 (5 bases). Germline CDR1 reads SGHTA; CDR2 reads FQGTGA. This CDR3 spans 15 amino acids. V lost 2 bases and J 7 bases, leaving 12 bases between the germline ends. DNA of the CDR3: TGTGCCAGCAGCTTAGTAGGGGAACGGAATTCACCCCTCCACTTT. Its translation is CASSLVGERNSPLHF.

The V call is TRBV27, the J call TRBJ2-7, with D maybe TRBD2 (6 bases). This CDR3 contains 16 residues. Germline CDR1 is MNHEY and CDR2 is SMNVEV (reference sequence). V was cut by 0 bases and J by 5 bases, with 17 bases left in between. CDR3 in amino acids: CASSLSTRESRHEQYF. The CDR3 DNA reads TGTGCCAGCAGTTTATCAACCCGGGAGAGCAGGCACGAGCAGTACTTC.

This clonotype appeared a few times. The chain has TRBV25-1 and TRBJ2-1; no clear D. Germline values: CDR1 MGHDK, CDR2 SYGVNS. The CDR3 spans 12 residues. V was shortened by 1 base and J by 12 bases, with 10 bases between the two germline ends. CDR3 DNA sequence: TGTGCCAGCAGTGAATCAATGCGAGGGCAGTTCTTC. Its translation is CASSESMRGQFF.

V gene TRBV27 combines with J gene TRBJ2-5; D possibly corresponds to TRBD1 (5 bases). The germline V gene has CDR1 MNHEY and CDR2 SMNVEV (reference sequence). V lost 5 bases, J lost 2 bases, and 12 bases lay in between. This CDR3 is 14 amino acids long. The CDR3 here is CASSKKSGQETQYF. Written as DNA, the CDR3 is TGTGCCAGCAGTAAGAAATCAGGGCAAGAGACCCAGTACTTC.

The chain has TRBV19 and TRBJ2-1; tentatively, D is TRBD2 (8 bases). V lost 3 bases and J lost 4, with 13 bases in between. Germline CDR1 reads LNHDA; CDR2 reads SQIVND (reference sequence). This CDR3 spans 15 amino acids. The CDR3 is CASSIGGGQYNEQFF. Written as DNA, the CDR3 is TGTGCCAGTAGTATCGGGGGGGGACAGTACAATGAGCAGTTCTTC. Supplemented by reference TRBV19 and TRBJ2-1, the full variable domain reads DGGITQSPKYLFRKEGQNVTLSCEQNLNHDAMYWYRQDPGQGLRLIYYSQIVNDFQKGDIAEGYSVSREKKESFPLTVTSAQKNPTAFYLCASSIGGGQYNEQFFGPGTRLTVL.

The chain carries TRBV19 and TRBJ1-2; weak D call: TRBD1 (5 bases). The V end lost 8 bases, the J end lost 12 bases, and 16 bases lay between the germline ends. CDR1 is LNHDA, CDR2 SQIVND, per germline (reference sequence). This CDR3 comprises 11 residues. CDR3 sequence: CASSGRRSNTF. CDR3 nucleotide sequence: TGTGCCAGTTCGGGACGCCGCAGTAACACCTTC. The full variable domain, in which reference TRBV19 and TRBJ1-2 provide the parts outside the CDR3, is DGGITQSPKYLFRKEGQNVTLSCEQNLNHDAMYWYRQDPGQGLRLIYYSQIVNDFQKGDIAEGYSVSREKKESFPLTVTSAQKNPTAFYLCASSGRRSNTFGSGTRLTVV.

This clonotype showed up many times. V and J are TRBV7-6 and TRBJ1-1; 7 bases align to TRBD1. V trimming: 3 bases; J trimming: 8 bases; junction bases outside the gene matches: 0. This CDR3 has 11 residues. Germline V gene sequence: CDR1 SGHVS, CDR2 FNYEAQ. DNA for the CDR3: TGTGCCAGCAGCTTCAGGGGGGAAGCTTTCTTT. Protein: CASSFRGEAFF.

This chain uses TRBV6-6 with TRBJ2-7, with D possibly TRBD1 on 5 matching bases. Trimming took off 7 bases at V and 2 bases at J, with 9 bases between the two ends. Germline V lookup: CDR1 MNHNY, CDR2 SVGAGI (reference sequence). The CDR3 sequence is 12 residues long. The chain's CDR3 is CASIDSTYEQYF. The CDR3 region has the DNA TGTGCCAGCATTGACAGTACCTACGAGCAGTACTTC.

The chain recombines TRBV7-4 with TRBJ1-2, with D hard to call. V was clipped by 1 base and J by 7 bases, with 13 bases between them. The CDR3 covers 14 residues. Per the germline V gene, CDR1 is SGHVT and CDR2 is SQSDAQ. The CDR3 bases are TGTGCCAGCAGCTTAGGTTTCAGGTCGTCTGGCTACACCTTC. Encoded protein: CASSLGFRSSGYTF.

The chain has TRBV6-1 and TRBJ2-5, with TRBD2 matching over 11 bases. The junction had 7 bases not matched to a gene; V was cut back by 3 bases and J by 4 bases. The CDR3 totals 16 residues. The germline gives CDR1 MNHNS, CDR2 SASEGT. The CDR3 reads CASSDPSGRSRETQYF. CDR3 sequence (DNA): TGTGCCAGCAGTGATCCTAGCGGGAGGTCGCGAGAGACCCAGTACTTC.

This clonotype has a count of ten or more. The chain is built from TRBV7-8 and TRBJ2-1; 7 nucleotides align to TRBD2. V lost 5 bases, J lost 0 bases, and 7 bases stayed unmatched. Per germline, CDR1 SGHVS and CDR2 FQNEAQ. The CDR3 length is 16 residues. CDR3 sequence reads: CASSETSASSYNEQFF. In DNA form, the CDR3 reads TGTGCCAGCAGCGAAACTAGCGCAAGCTCCTACAATGAGCAGTTCTTC.

The V and J genes are TRBV12-3 or TRBV12-4 and TRBJ2-5, with D hard to call. Trimming shortened V by 3 bases and J by 4 bases, and 12 bases separated the two germline ends. This CDR3 region has 14 residues. CDR3 in DNA: TGTGCCAGCAGTTTTTCAGGATTCGGAGAGACCCAGTACTTC. Translated: CASSFSGFGETQYF.

The chain couples TRBV20-1 to TRBJ1-2, with 7 bases identical to TRBD1. The germline CDR1 and CDR2 sequences are DFQATT and SNEGSKA (reference sequence). J lost 4 bases, V lost 3 bases, and 11 bases had no gene match. This CDR3 is built from 15 residues. CDR3 in DNA: TGCAGTGCTAGGGACTACAGGGGCGGCGGCTATGGCTACACCTTC. This gives the protein CSARDYRGGGYGYTF.

The V gene is TRBV29-1, the J gene TRBJ2-2; D is ambiguous. There are 13 residues in the CDR3. The V gene's germline CDR1 is SQVTM and CDR2 ANQGSEA. The germline V and J ends were trimmed by 2 bases and 7 bases, with 11 bases remaining between them. The CDR3 spells CSVESTVGGELFF. In DNA form, the CDR3 reads TGCAGCGTTGAATCTACAGTAGGCGGGGAGCTGTTTTTT.

A few counts support this clonotype. The chain is built from TRBV2 and TRBJ2-3; D gene unclear. The length of the CDR3 is 11 residues. V lost 10 bases to trimming and J lost 4 bases, with 9 bases between them. The germline gives CDR1 SNHLY, CDR2 FYNNEI. The DNA of the CDR3 is TGTGCCACTCGTACGGCAGATACGCAGTATTTT. The encoded protein is CATRTADTQYF.

This clonotype was detected a few times. The genes are TRBV24-1 and TRBJ2-1; 8 nucleotides match TRBD2. The CDR3 is 17 residues long. Trimming at V came to 3 bases and at J to 9 bases, leaving 15 bases not matched to a gene. The germline V gene encodes CDR1 KGHDR and CDR2 SFDVKD. The CDR3 here is CATSDTSGLVGYSEQFF. Written as DNA, the CDR3 is TGTGCCACCAGTGATACGTCGGGACTAGTTGGTTATAGTGAGCAGTTCTTC.

This clonotype was seen only a few times. The V gene is TRBV7-4, the J gene TRBJ2-3, with D possibly matching TRBD2 (6 bases). V lost 2 bases to trimming and J lost 2 bases, with 11 bases between them. This CDR3 is 15 amino acids long. Looked up from germline, CDR1 is SGHVT and CDR2 is SQSDAQ. The CDR3 sequence: CASSLRGLPTDTQYF. CDR3 nucleotides: TGTGCCAGCAGCTTACGGGGACTCCCCACAGATACGCAGTATTTT.

This clonotype was counted between two and nine times. J is TRBJ2-2 and V is TRBV9; 7 bases align to TRBD2. V lost 0 bases to trimming and J lost 4 bases; unmatched junction nucleotides: 12. Germline V gene lookup returns CDR1 SGDLS and CDR2 YYNGEE. The length of the CDR3 is 18 residues. The CDR3 nucleotides read TGTGCCAGCAGCGTAGGACTAGCAAAAATCGCGGGCACCGGGGAGCTGTTTTTT. This encodes CASSVGLAKIAGTGELFF.

This clonotype showed up just a few times. This chain links TRBV11-3 with TRBJ2-2; 7 nucleotides match TRBD2. The germline CDR1 and CDR2 sequences are SGHNT and YENEEA. This CDR3 comprises 15 residues. The ends lost 3 bases at V and 2 bases at J; junction bases unmatched: 3. The DNA of the CDR3 is TGTGCCAGCAGCTTTGGGAGGGGCAACACCGGGGAGCTGTTTTTT. Translated: CASSFGRGNTGELFF.

This clonotype was recorded at least ten times. The chain employs TRBV15 and TRBJ2-1; perhaps TRBD1 as D (7 bases). This CDR3 has 15 amino acids. V was trimmed by 0 bases and J by 2 bases, leaving 8 bases between them. From germline, CDR1 is LNHNV and CDR2 YYDKDF (reference sequence). CDR3 nucleotide sequence: TGTGCCACCAGCAGAGACAGGGGGGCCTACAATGAGCAGTTCTTC. Translation gives CATSRDRGAYNEQFF. The complete variable domain, with remaining parts taken from reference TRBV15 and TRBJ2-1, reads DAMVIQNPRYQVTQFGKPVTLSCSQTLNHNVMYWYQQKSSQAPKLLFHYYDKDFNNEADTPDNFQSRRPNTSFCFLDIRSPGLGDTAMYLCATSRDRGAYNEQFFGPGTRLTVL.

The chain recombines TRBV7-6 with TRBJ2-3, with D unclear. The CDR3 spans 14 residues. Trimming removed 5 bases at V and 6 bases at J, with 15 bases between. Germline assignment: CDR1 SGHVS and CDR2 FNYEAQ. The CDR3 nucleotides are TGTGCCAGCAGCACCCAAATCTTGTCGGATACGCAGTATTTT. This gives the protein CASSTQILSDTQYF.